This TCR beta chain was sequenced in a study of blood T cells in healthy people across ages. Study outcomes and limitations: Long-lived donors exceeded aged donors in naive CD4+ cells and diversity.

A few counts support this clonotype. Its specificity is not known. Trimming stripped 1 base from V and 6 bases from J, with 12 bases between. The CDR3 spans 14 residues. A sample-barcoded 5' primer and a J-beta primer mix were used in a second PCR of roughly 6 to 11 cycles. Each TCR beta cDNA got a 12-nucleotide random molecular identifier. TCRdb re-analysed the 5' RACE reads in MiXCR, keeping a single row per CDR3 protein. Here the sample spans around 700,000 distinct CDR3 sequences, around a quarter being singletons. These records were also assigned to another study, of T cells of mothers and their children.

V usage is TRBV12-3 or TRBV12-4 and J usage is TRBJ1-2; possibly TRBD1 for D (5 bases). The source of this sequence is a boy aged 5-17 years in good health. The source material was blood. The CDR3 region is CASSLDGAGNGYTF. The DNA for the CDR3 is TGTGCCAGCAGTTTAGACGGGGCAGGGAATGGCTACACCTTC.